The 27 T cell receptor beta chains reported below all come from one sample, sequenced in a study of blood T cell repertoires in COVID-19. Sequencing was performed with immunoSEQ multiplex PCR; in TCRdb, only in-frame clones are kept and a portion is missing. The table has around 300,000 clones, 80% to 95% seen once; the top ten hold roughly 1.1%. Sequenced input: PBMCs or T cells enriched from blood (not recorded which). Source of these receptors: a woman aged 25 to 39 who had recovered from COVID-19.

This chain uses TRBV19 with TRBJ2-3; TRBD2 is a possible D gene (5 bases). There are 13 residues in the CDR3. V was pared by 1 base and J by 4 bases, with 6 bases between. The V gene's germline CDR1 is LNHDA and CDR2 SQIVND (reference sequence). The CDR3 region is CASSIAGADTQYF. The CDR3 DNA reads as TGTGCCAGTAGTATAGCCGGGGCAGATACGCAGTATTTT.

V gene TRBV2 combines with J gene TRBJ2-7; 10 nucleotides agree with TRBD1. This CDR3 spans 14 amino acids. Germline V lookup: CDR1 SNHLY, CDR2 FYNNEI. V lost 6 bases and J lost 3; bases outside the gene matches: 5. Here the CDR3 reads CASSRDRGFYEQYF. The CDR3 nucleotides read TGTGCCAGCAGCCGGGACAGGGGTTTCTACGAGCAGTACTTC. The full variable domain, rest sourced from reference TRBV2 and TRBJ2-7, is EPEVTQTPSHQVTQMGQEVILRCVPISNHLYFYWYRQILGQKVEFLVSFYNNEISEKSEIFDDQFSVERPDGSNFTLKIRSTKLEDSAMYFCASSRDRGFYEQYFGPGTRLTVT.

This clone was seen a single time. The chain links TRBV28 to TRBJ2-7; 12 bases match TRBD1. V shed 9 bases, J shed 6 bases, and the junction held 6 bases outside the gene matches. The CDR3 loop spans 13 amino acids. CDR1 is MDHEN and CDR2 is SYDVKM in the germline V gene. The CDR3: CASRGQGAIEQYF. Here the CDR3 DNA reads TGTGCCAGTAGGGGACAGGGGGCGATCGAGCAGTACTTC. The whole variable domain, filled in from reference TRBV28 and TRBJ2-7, reads DVKVTQSSRYLVKRTGEKVFLECVQDMDHENMFWYRQDPGLGLRLIYFSYDVKMKEKGDIPEGYSVSREKKERFSLILESASTNQTSMYLCASRGQGAIEQYFGPGTRLTVT.

This clone appeared a single time. The rearrangement links TRBV5-8 to TRBJ2-1; 9 bases align to TRBD2. Germline trimming cut 4 bases from V and 6 bases from J; bases unmatched to any gene: 11. Looked up from germline, CDR1 is SGHTS and CDR2 is YDEGEE. This CDR3 has 16 amino acids. CDR3 in amino acids: CASSPLTSGGANEQFF. The CDR3 DNA reads TGTGCCAGCAGCCCACTGACTAGCGGAGGGGCCAATGAGCAGTTCTTC.

V gene TRBV19 combines with J gene TRBJ2-7; D perhaps matches TRBD2 (6 bases). Germline V gives CDR1 LNHDA, CDR2 SQIVND (reference sequence). Trimming took 5 bases from V and 5 from J, leaving 16 bases between them. CDR3 length: 14 residues. The CDR3 loop reads CASSARDSPHEQYF. The CDR3 DNA follows: TGTGCCAGTAGTGCCCGGGACTCCCCCCACGAGCAGTACTTC.

The J gene is TRBJ2-7, the V gene TRBV11-3; the D gene is possibly TRBD1 (6 bases). Germline lookup yields CDR1 SGHNT and CDR2 YENEEA. The V gene lost 3 bases and the J gene lost 5 bases, with 11 bases spanning the gap. The CDR3 spans 13 residues. CDR3 protein: CASSFEQGHEQYF. CDR3 DNA sequence: TGTGCCAGCAGCTTCGAACAGGGCCACGAGCAGTACTTC.

The chain employs TRBV9 and TRBJ2-1, with TRBD2 matching over 11 bases. The germline gives CDR1 SGDLS, CDR2 YYNGEE. This CDR3 has 19 amino acids. V shed 4 bases and J 4 bases; nucleotides not matched to a gene: 16. The CDR3 bases are TGTGCCAGCAGCTCCCCCCTGAATCGCGGGACTAGCGGTTACAATGAGCAGTTCTTC. Its translation: CASSSPLNRGTSGYNEQFF.

The J gene is TRBJ2-7, the V gene TRBV6-5, with 10 bases identical to TRBD1. CDR1 is MNHEY, CDR2 SVGAGI, per germline. The junction had 14 bases not matched to a gene; V was cut back by 10 bases and J by 5 bases. CDR3 length: 15 amino acids. Written as DNA, the CDR3 is TGTGCCACTCAGACCGGGACAGGGGTCTACCACGAGCAGTACTTC. This sequence encodes CATQTGTGVYHEQYF.

The chain joins TRBV15 to TRBJ2-1; 12 bases are a match to TRBD1. Trimming removed 2 bases from V and 4 bases from J; junction bases left unmatched: 3. The CDR3 is 16 residues long. Germline values: CDR1 LNHNV, CDR2 YYDKDF (reference sequence). In nucleotides, the CDR3 is TGTGCCACCAGCAGATCGGGACAGGGGGCTTACAATGAGCAGTTCTTC. Its translation is CATSRSGQGAYNEQFF.

The V call is TRBV29-1, the J call TRBJ2-3, with 7 bases fitting TRBD2. The trim removed 4 bases at V and 4 bases at J, leaving 11 bases unmatched. From germline, CDR1 is SQVTM and CDR2 ANQGSEA. CDR3 length: 15 amino acids. The CDR3 coding sequence is TGCAGCGTTGTAAAGGCGGGAGTTGGCGCAGATACGCAGTATTTT. Translated: CSVVKAGVGADTQYF.

The chain combines TRBV28 with TRBJ1-2; no clear D. Per germline, CDR1 MDHEN and CDR2 SYDVKM. This CDR3 has 12 residues. Between the trimmed V and J ends, which lost 2 bases and 7 bases, there was a span of 8 bases. This chain's CDR3 is CASSLASGGYTF. The CDR3, as DNA: TGTGCCAGCAGTTTAGCGAGTGGTGGCTACACCTTC.

The gene calls are TRBV4-3 and TRBJ2-5; a possible D gene is TRBD1 (6 bases). V was clipped by 0 bases and J by 5 bases, with 22 bases between them. Germline loops: CDR1 LGHNA, CDR2 YSLEER. The CDR3 runs 18 residues. The CDR3 reads CASSQDLEGGVKAETQYF. The CDR3 nucleotides are TGCGCCAGCAGCCAAGATTTGGAAGGGGGAGTTAAGGCGGAGACCCAGTACTTC.

The chain links TRBV24-1 to TRBJ2-1; 11 bases are shared with TRBD2. Germline-derived CDR1 and CDR2 are KGHDR and SFDVKD. With V trimmed by 4 bases and J by 4 bases, 11 bases remained unmatched. The CDR3 loop spans 18 amino acids. CDR3 protein: CATSDNQRTSGRYNEQFF. The CDR3 nucleotides are TGTGCCACCAGTGACAACCAACGAACTAGCGGGAGATACAATGAGCAGTTCTTC.

The chain links TRBV15 to TRBJ2-1, with 8 bases lining up with TRBD1. Per germline, CDR1 LNHNV and CDR2 YYDKDF (reference sequence). Losses at the gene ends were 3 bases for V and 3 bases for J; bases not matched to a gene: 4. This CDR3 comprises 15 residues. The CDR3 bases are TGTGCCACCAGCAGGGGACAGGACATCTACAATGAGCAGTTCTTC. This encodes CATSRGQDIYNEQFF.

The CDR3 bases are TGTGCCATCAGTGATAGCAGGGGAGGCACTAGCGGTTTAAACTACGAGCAGTACTTC. Protein product: CAISDSRGGTSGLNYEQYF. J is TRBJ2-7 and V is TRBV10-3; 8 bases agree with TRBD2. This CDR3 has 19 residues. Per the germline V gene, CDR1 is ENHRY and CDR2 is SYGVKD. V shed 3 bases and J 3 bases; nucleotides not matched to a gene: 19.

This chain links TRBV18 with TRBJ2-1; 7 nucleotides match TRBD2. Trimming cost V 3 bases and J 5 bases; bases outside gene matches: 7. The CDR3 consists of 15 residues. Germline CDR1 is KGHSH and CDR2 is LQKENI. The CDR3 DNA is TGTGCCAGCTCACCCCCTAGCGGAGGTCACAATGAGCAGTTCTTC. Translation gives CASSPPSGGHNEQFF.

The chain combines TRBV4-1 with TRBJ2-7; TRBD1 aligns across 8 bases. Germline V gene lookup returns CDR1 MGHRA and CDR2 YSYEKL. J lost 3 bases, V lost 4 bases, and 5 bases had no gene match. CDR3 length: 14 residues. CDR3 nucleotides: TGCGCCAGCAGCCCCGGACAGGGAAGCTACGAGCAGTACTTC. Translated, it gives CASSPGQGSYEQYF.

The chain recombines TRBV6-1 with TRBJ2-7; a possible D gene is TRBD2 (5 bases). CDR3 length: 15 amino acids. The germline V gene has CDR1 MNHNS and CDR2 SASEGT. The germline V and J ends were trimmed by 3 bases and 6 bases, with 18 bases remaining between them. The CDR3 reads CASSDPGSLYREQYF. The CDR3 DNA reads as TGTGCCAGCAGTGATCCGGGAAGCCTATATCGCGAGCAGTACTTC.

V and J are TRBV10-3 and TRBJ1-1; 9 bases are a match to TRBD1. V dropped 0 bases and J dropped 1; count of bases not matched to a gene: 9. The CDR3 contains 18 residues. The V gene's germline CDR1 is ENHRY and CDR2 SYGVKD. The CDR3 region has the DNA TGTGCCATCAGTGAGTCCAGGAGAGGGACAGGGCAGAACACTGAAGCTTTCTTT. Residues: CAISESRRGTGQNTEAFF.

This rearrangement joins TRBV19 to TRBJ1-5; tentative D call: TRBD1 (5 bases). Germline V lookup: CDR1 LNHDA, CDR2 SQIVND (reference sequence). This CDR3 region has 14 residues. V was pared by 5 bases and J by 7 bases, with 15 bases between. The chain's CDR3 is CASSPQGGRQPQHF. DNA for the CDR3: TGTGCCAGTAGTCCTCAGGGAGGTAGACAGCCCCAGCATTTT.

This chain uses TRBV9 with TRBJ1-1; 8 nucleotides match TRBD1. Losses at the gene ends were 3 bases for V and 1 base for J; bases not matched to a gene: 5. Germline V CDR1 and CDR2: SGDLS, YYNGEE. CDR3 length: 15 amino acids. CDR3 coding DNA: TGTGCCAGCAGCGGAGCCGGGACAGGGAACACTGAAGCTTTCTTT. Translation: CASSGAGTGNTEAFF.

The chain uses TRBV9 and TRBJ1-1; D gene unclear. CDR1 is SGDLS, CDR2 YYNGEE, per germline. The CDR3 loop spans 14 amino acids. Trimming shortened V by 4 bases and J by 11 bases, and 21 bases separated the two germline ends. CDR3: CASSPTRPFGVAFF. The DNA of the CDR3 is TGTGCCAGCAGCCCGACTAGGCCCTTTGGTGTGGCTTTCTTT.

This clone was counted once. V usage is TRBV28 and J usage is TRBJ1-2, with 7 bases identical to TRBD1. V dropped 5 bases and J dropped 0; count of bases not matched to a gene: 9. Germline V lookup: CDR1 MDHEN, CDR2 SYDVKM. The CDR3 extends over 16 amino acids. CDR3 DNA sequence: TGTGCCAGCAGTGTTAACAGGGGTTCTGCTAACTATGGCTACACCTTC. It yields the protein CASSVNRGSANYGYTF.

The gene calls are TRBV19 and TRBJ1-5; 7 bases are a match to TRBD1. V was clipped by 10 bases and J by 3 bases; unmatched bases: 9. The CDR3 covers 14 residues. Germline CDR1 is LNHDA and CDR2 is SQIVND (reference sequence). CDR3 nucleotide sequence: TGTGCCACCACCTTGGACAGGAACAATCAGCCCCAGCATTTT. Amino acid sequence: CATTLDRNNQPQHF. Drawing the rest from reference TRBV19 and TRBJ1-5, the complete variable domain is DGGITQSPKYLFRKEGQNVTLSCEQNLNHDAMYWYRQDPGQGLRLIYYSQIVNDFQKGDIAEGYSVSREKKESFPLTVTSAQKNPTAFYLCATTLDRNNQPQHFGDGTRLSIL.

This chain joins TRBV28 and TRBJ1-5, with unresolved D. This CDR3 comprises 14 residues. Germline V gives CDR1 MDHEN, CDR2 SYDVKM. Trimming took off 1 base at V and 9 bases at J, with 13 bases between the two ends. CDR3 sequence: CASSLLGGLGPQHF. CDR3 in DNA: TGTGCCAGCAGTTTATTAGGAGGGCTTGGGCCCCAGCATTTT.

The chain couples TRBV6-4 to TRBJ2-3, with 8 nucleotides matching TRBD2. V was clipped by 2 bases and J by 1 base; unmatched bases: 2. Germline lookup yields CDR1 MRHNA and CDR2 SNTAGT. The CDR3 extends over 15 amino acids. For the CDR3, the DNA is TGTGCCAGCAGTGACGGGCGGGGGGGCACAGATACGCAGTATTTT. Its translation is CASSDGRGGTDTQYF.

The chain is built from TRBV7-9 and TRBJ2-5, with 8 positions matching TRBD1. V was clipped by 4 bases and J by 4 bases; unmatched bases: 5. Germline V CDR1 and CDR2: SEHNR, FQNEAQ (reference sequence). The CDR3 has 14 residues. The CDR3, as DNA: TGTGCCAGCAGCTCCGGACAGGGTTTAGAGACCCAGTACTTC. Translation gives CASSSGQGLETQYF.